This TCR beta chain was sequenced for a study of cytomegalovirus exposure and HLA in healthy donors. Study-wide results and limits: In a later analysis, HLA-associated TCR beta chains were more clonally expanded than equally common others. The study designated around 150 TCR beta chains cytomegalovirus-associated.

PCR involved 60 Vbeta and 13 Jbeta primers. The table came from immunoSEQ multiplex PCR; TCRdb's copy has only in-frame clones and leaves some out. The table lists around 190,000 clones, about 9% of them singletons, with roughly 1.3% in the top ten. Germline values: CDR1 PRHDT, CDR2 FYEKMQ (reference sequence). V lost 6 bases, J lost 7 bases, and 1 base stayed unmatched. The CDR3 consists of 11 residues. This clone occurred a few times. Its antigen remains unidentified. The chain joins TRBV13 to TRBJ1-1; 8 bases agree with TRBD1. The sequenced sample was PBMCs. This TCR was sampled from a woman under 40 in good health and CMV-seropositive. As DNA, the CDR3 is TGTGCCAGCAGAGGACAGGGTGAAGCTTTCTTT. Amino acid sequence: CASRGQGEAFF.